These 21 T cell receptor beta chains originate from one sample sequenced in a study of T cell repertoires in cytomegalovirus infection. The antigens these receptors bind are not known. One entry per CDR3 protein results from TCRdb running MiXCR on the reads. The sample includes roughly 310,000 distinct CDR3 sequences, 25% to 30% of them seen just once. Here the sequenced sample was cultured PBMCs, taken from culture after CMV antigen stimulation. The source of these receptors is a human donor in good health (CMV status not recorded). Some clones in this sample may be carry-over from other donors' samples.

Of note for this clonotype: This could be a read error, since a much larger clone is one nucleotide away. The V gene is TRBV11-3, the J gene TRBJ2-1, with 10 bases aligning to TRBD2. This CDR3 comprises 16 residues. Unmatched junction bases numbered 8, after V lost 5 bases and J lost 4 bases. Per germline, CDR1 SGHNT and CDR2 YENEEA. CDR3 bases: TGTGCCAGCAGCGGCAGCGCTAGCGGGGGTTACAATGAGCAGTTCTTC. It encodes CASSGSASGGYNEQFF. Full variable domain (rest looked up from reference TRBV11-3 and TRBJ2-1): EAGVVQSPRYKIIEKKQPVAFWCNPISGHNTLYWYLQNLGQGPELLIRYENEEAVDDSQLPKDRFSAERLKGVDSTLKIQPAELGDSAVYLCASSGSASGGYNEQFFGPGTRLTVL.

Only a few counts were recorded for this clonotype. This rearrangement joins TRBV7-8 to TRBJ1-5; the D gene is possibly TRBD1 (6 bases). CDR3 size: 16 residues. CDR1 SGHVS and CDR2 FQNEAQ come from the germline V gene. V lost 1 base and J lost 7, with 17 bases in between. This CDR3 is CASSLVGPGAGQPQHF. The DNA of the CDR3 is TGTGCCAGCAGCTTAGTGGGCCCAGGGGCTGGCCAGCCCCAGCATTTT. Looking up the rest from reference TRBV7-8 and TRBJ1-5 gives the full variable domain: GAGVSQSPRYKVAKRGQDVALRCDPISGHVSLFWYQQALGQGPEFLTYFQNEAQLDKSGLPSDRFFAERPEGSVSTLKIQRTQQEDSAVYLCASSLVGPGAGQPQHFGDGTRLSIL.

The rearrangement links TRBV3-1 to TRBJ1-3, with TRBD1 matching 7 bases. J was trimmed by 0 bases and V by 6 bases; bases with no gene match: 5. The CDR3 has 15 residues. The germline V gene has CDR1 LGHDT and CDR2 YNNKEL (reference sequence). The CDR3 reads CASSRDSHSGNTIYF. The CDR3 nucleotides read TGTGCCAGCAGTCGGGACAGCCACTCTGGAAACACCATATATTTT.

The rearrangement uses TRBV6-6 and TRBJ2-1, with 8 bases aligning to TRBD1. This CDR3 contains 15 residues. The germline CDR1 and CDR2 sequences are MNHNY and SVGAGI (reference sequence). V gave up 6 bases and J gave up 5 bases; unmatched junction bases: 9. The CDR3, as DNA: TGTGCCAGCAGCTTAGACAGGGGTAGTAACAATGAGCAGTTCTTC. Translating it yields CASSLDRGSNNEQFF.

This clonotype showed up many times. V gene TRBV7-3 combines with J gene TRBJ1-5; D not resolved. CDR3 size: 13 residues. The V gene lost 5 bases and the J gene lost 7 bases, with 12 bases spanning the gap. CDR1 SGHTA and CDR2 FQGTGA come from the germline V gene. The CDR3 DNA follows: TGTGCCAGCAGCGGTGGGGTCGGCCAGCCCCAGCATTTT. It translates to CASSGGVGQPQHF.

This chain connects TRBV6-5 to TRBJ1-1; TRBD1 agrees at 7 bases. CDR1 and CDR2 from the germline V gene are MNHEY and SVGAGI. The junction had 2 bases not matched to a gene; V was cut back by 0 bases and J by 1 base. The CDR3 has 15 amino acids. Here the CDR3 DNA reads TGTGCCAGCAGTTACTCGGGACAGCCGAACACTGAAGCTTTCTTT. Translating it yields CASSYSGQPNTEAFF.

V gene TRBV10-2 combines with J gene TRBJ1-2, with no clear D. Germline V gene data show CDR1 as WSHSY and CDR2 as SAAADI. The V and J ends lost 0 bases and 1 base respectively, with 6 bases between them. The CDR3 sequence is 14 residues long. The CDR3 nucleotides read TGCGCCAGCAGTGAGTCACCGGTTAACTATGGCTACACCTTC. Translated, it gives CASSESPVNYGYTF.

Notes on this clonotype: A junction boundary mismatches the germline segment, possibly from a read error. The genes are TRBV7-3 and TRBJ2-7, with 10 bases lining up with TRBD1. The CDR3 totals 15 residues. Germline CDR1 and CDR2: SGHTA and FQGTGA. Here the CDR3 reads CASSSGTGDYYDQYF. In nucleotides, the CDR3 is TGTGCCAGCAGCTCCGGGACAGGGGACTATTACGATCAGTACTTC.

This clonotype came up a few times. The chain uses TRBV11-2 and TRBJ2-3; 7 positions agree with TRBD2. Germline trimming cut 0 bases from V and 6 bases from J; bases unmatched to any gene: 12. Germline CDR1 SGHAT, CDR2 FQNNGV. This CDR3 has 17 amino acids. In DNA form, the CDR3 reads TGTGCCAGCAGCTTAGAGGGCGGGGGACCCACGTTTGATACGCAGTATTTT. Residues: CASSLEGGGPTFDTQYF. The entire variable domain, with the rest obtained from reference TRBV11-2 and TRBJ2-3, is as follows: EAGVAQSPRYKIIEKRQSVAFWCNPISGHATLYWYQQILGQGPKLLIQFQNNGVVDDSQLPKDRFSAERLKGVDSTLKIQPAKLEDSAVYLCASSLEGGGPTFDTQYFGPGTRLTVL.

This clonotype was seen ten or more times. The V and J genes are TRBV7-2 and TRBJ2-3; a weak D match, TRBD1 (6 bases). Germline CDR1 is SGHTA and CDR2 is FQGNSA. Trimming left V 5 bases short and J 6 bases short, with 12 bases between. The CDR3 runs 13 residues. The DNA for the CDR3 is TGTGCCAGCAGCCCAGGGACACCCGATACGCAGTATTTT. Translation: CASSPGTPDTQYF.

The CDR3 sequence: CASSQEPGGPNEQFF. The DNA for the CDR3 is TGTGCCAGCAGCCAAGAACCGGGAGGGCCGAATGAGCAGTTCTTC. J is TRBJ2-1 and V is TRBV3-1; 8 bases are a match to TRBD2. The CDR3 is made up of 15 amino acids. Unmatched junction bases numbered 5, after V lost 0 bases and J lost 7 bases. Looked up from germline, CDR1 is LGHDT and CDR2 is YNNKEL (reference sequence).

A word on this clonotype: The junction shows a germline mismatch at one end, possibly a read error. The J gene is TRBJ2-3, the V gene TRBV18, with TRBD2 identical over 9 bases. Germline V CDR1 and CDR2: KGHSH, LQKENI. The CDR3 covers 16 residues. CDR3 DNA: TGTGCCAGCTCACCAAATAGCGGGGGCCTCGCAGACACGCAGTATTTT. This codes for CASSPNSGGLADTQYF.

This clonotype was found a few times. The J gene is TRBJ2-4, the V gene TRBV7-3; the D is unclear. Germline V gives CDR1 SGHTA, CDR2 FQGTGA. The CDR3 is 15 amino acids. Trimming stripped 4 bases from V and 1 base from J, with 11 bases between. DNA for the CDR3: TGTGCCAGCAGCTCAGGACCGGTGGCCAAAAACATTCAGTACTTC. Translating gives CASSSGPVAKNIQYF.

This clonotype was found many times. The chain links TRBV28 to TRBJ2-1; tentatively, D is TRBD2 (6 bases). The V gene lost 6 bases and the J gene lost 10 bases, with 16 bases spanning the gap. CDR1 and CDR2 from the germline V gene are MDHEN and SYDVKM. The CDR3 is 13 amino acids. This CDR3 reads CASSWGTSVEQFF. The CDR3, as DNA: TGTGCCAGCAGCTGGGGGACTTCTGTCGAGCAGTTCTTC.

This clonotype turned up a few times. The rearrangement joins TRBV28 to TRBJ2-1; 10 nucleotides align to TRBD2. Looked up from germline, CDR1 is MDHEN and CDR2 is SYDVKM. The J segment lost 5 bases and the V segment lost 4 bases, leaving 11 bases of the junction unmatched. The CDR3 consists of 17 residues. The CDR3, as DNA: TGTGCCAGCAGTTCCGTGATCACTAGCGGGACCAACAATGAGCAGTTCTTC. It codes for CASSSVITSGTNNEQFF.

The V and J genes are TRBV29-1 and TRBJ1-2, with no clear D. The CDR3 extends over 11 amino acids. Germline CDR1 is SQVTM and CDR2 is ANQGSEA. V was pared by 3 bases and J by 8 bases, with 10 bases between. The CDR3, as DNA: TGCAGCGTTGAGGTCGGATCAGGCTACACCTTC. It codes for CSVEVGSGYTF. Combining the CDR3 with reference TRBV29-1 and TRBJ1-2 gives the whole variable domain SAVISQKPSRDICQRGTSLTIQCQVDSQVTMMFWYRQQPGQSLTLIATANQGSEATYESGFVIDKFPISRPNLTFSTLTVSNMSPEDSSIYLCSVEVGSGYTFGSGTRLTVV.

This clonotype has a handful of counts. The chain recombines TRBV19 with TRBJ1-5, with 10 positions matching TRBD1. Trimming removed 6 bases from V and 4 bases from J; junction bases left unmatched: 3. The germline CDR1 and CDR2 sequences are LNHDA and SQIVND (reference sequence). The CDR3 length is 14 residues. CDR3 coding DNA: TGTGCCAGTAGGGACAGGGGGTGGAATCAGCCCCAGCATTTT. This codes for CASRDRGWNQPQHF.

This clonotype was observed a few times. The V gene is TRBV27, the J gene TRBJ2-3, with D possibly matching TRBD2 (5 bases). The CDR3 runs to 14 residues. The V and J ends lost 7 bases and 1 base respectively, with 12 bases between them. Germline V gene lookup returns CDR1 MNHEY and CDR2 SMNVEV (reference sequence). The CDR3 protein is CASTIGIGTDTQYF. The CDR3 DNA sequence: TGTGCCAGCACCATCGGGATCGGCACAGATACGCAGTATTTT.

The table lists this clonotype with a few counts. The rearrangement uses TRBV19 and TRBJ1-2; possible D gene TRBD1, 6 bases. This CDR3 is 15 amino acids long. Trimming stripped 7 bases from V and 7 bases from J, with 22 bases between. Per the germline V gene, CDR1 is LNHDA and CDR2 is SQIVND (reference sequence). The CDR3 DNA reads TGTGCCAGTATCCTACAAGGGGGGTCTCCCGGTGGCTACACCTTC. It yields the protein CASILQGGSPGGYTF.

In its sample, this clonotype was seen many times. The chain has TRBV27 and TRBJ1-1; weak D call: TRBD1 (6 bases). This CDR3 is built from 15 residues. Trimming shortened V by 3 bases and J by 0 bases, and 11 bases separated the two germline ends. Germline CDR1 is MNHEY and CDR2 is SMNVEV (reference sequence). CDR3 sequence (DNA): TGTGCCAGCAGTTTCTCGGGGGCGATGAACACTGAAGCTTTCTTT. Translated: CASSFSGAMNTEAFF.

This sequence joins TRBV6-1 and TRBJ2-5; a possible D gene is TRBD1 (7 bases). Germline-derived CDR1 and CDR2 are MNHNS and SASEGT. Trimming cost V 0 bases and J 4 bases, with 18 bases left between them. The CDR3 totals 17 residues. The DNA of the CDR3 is TGTGCCAGCAGTGAAGCGCTTCTGGGGCAGGGGGGAGAGACCCAGTACTTC. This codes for CASSEALLGQGGETQYF.